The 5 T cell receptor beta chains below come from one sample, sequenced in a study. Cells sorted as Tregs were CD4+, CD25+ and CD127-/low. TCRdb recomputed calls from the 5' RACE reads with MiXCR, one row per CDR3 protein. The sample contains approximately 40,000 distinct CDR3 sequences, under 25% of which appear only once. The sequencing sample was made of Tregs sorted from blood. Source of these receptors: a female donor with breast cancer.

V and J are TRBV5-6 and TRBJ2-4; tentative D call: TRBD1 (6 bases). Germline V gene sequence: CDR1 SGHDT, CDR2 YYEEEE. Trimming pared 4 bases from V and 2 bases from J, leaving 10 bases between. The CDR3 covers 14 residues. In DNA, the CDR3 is TGTGCCAGCAGCCTGACAGGAACCAAAAACATTCAGTACTTC. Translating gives CASSLTGTKNIQYF.

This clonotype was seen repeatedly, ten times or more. CDR3 bases: TGCGCCAGCAGCTTGTCTGTCAGCTACAACACCGGGGAGCTGTTTTTT. Protein: CASSLSVSYNTGELFF. The chain combines TRBV5-1 with TRBJ2-2; the D is unclear. CDR1 SGHRS and CDR2 YFSETQ come from the germline V gene. V was cut by 1 base and J by 2 bases, with 12 bases left in between. The CDR3 length is 16 residues.

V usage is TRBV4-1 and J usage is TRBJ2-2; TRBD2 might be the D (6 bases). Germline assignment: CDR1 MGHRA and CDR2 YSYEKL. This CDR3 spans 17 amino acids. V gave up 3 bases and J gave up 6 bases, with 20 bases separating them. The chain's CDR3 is CASSQEIRDSFSGELFF. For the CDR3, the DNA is TGCGCCAGCAGCCAGGAAATTCGGGACTCCTTTTCCGGGGAGCTGTTTTTT.

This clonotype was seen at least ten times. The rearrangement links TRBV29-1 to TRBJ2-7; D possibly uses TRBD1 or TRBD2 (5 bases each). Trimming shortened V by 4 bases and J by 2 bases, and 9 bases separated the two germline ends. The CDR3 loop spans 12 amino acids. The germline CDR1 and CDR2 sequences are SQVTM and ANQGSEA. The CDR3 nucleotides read TGCAGCGTTGGGGACCTCGCCTACGAGCAGTACTTC. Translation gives CSVGDLAYEQYF.

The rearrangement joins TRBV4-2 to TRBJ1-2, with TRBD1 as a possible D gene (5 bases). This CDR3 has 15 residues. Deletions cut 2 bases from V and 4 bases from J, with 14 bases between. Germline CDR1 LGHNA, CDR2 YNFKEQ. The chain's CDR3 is CASSQFFGASYGYTF. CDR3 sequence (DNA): TGTGCCAGCAGCCAATTTTTCGGGGCAAGCTATGGCTACACCTTC.